The 16 T cell receptor beta chains in this list originate from one sample, sequenced in a study of post-analysis software for immune sequencing data. Regarding the study as a whole: There were four or five TRBV segments more frequent in patients than controls, and TRBV5-6, TRBV5-1 and TRBV20-1 were among them.

Their antigens are not known. Unique molecular identifiers were present in the TCR beta cDNA libraries. TCRdb processed the PCR reads anew with MiXCR; each CDR3 protein has one entry. Seen here are roughly 730,000 distinct CDR3 sequences, roughly 30% observed once, and the top ten hold around 0.56%. Specimen: blood. Receptors originate from a girl aged 5-17 years with multiple sclerosis.

In its sample, this clonotype was seen a few times. The gene calls are TRBV27 and TRBJ1-2; 8 positions agree with TRBD1. V shed 3 bases and J 8 bases; nucleotides not matched to a gene: 8. The germline gives CDR1 MNHEY, CDR2 SMNVEV (reference sequence). The CDR3 has 14 residues. CDR3 in DNA: TGTGCCAGCAGTTTCGGGGGACAGGCGCGCGGCTACACCTTC. This gives the protein CASSFGGQARGYTF.

The J gene is TRBJ2-3, the V gene TRBV28, with no clear D. This CDR3 region has 14 residues. Germline V gene sequence: CDR1 MDHEN, CDR2 SYDVKM. V was trimmed by 4 bases and J by 2 bases, leaving 10 bases between them. The CDR3 spells CASSSFGVTDTQYF. CDR3 sequence (DNA): TGTGCCAGCAGTTCGTTTGGGGTCACAGATACGCAGTATTTT.

This clonotype has at least ten counts. V usage is TRBV20-1 and J usage is TRBJ2-1; D remains unclear. V lost 0 bases, J lost 6 bases, and 9 bases lay in between. The CDR3 is made up of 13 amino acids. The germline CDR1 and CDR2 sequences are DFQATT and SNEGSKA (reference sequence). CDR3 sequence: CSARDLPPNEQFF. As DNA, the CDR3 is TGCAGTGCTAGAGATCTCCCCCCCAATGAGCAGTTCTTC.

This clonotype has just a few counts. V is TRBV5-5 and J is TRBJ2-5; D may correspond to TRBD1 or TRBD2 (5 bases each). The germline V gene has CDR1 SGHKS and CDR2 YYEKEE (reference sequence). The CDR3 is made up of 14 amino acids. V was shortened by 3 bases and J by 8 bases, with 17 bases between the two germline ends. CDR3 sequence: CASSSAEGRSTQYF. CDR3 DNA sequence: TGTGCCAGCAGCTCCGCCGAGGGGCGAAGCACCCAGTACTTC. Variable domain in full (rest from reference TRBV5-5 and TRBJ2-5): DAGVTQSPTHLIKTRGQQVTLRCSPISGHKSVSWYQQVLGQGPQFIFQYYEKEERGRGNFPDRFSARQFPNYSSELNVNALLLGDSALYLCASSSAEGRSTQYFGPGTRLLVL.

This clonotype was observed a few times. The rearrangement joins TRBV5-1 to TRBJ2-1; D gene ambiguous. The CDR3 runs to 15 residues. The V end was cut by 0 bases, the J end by 0 bases, with 7 bases between. Germline values: CDR1 SGHRS, CDR2 YFSETQ. In nucleotides, the CDR3 is TGCGCCAGCAGCTTGGCCTTGAGCTCCTACAATGAGCAGTTCTTC. This sequence encodes CASSLALSSYNEQFF. The variable domain in full, completed from reference TRBV5-1 and TRBJ2-1, reads KAGVTQTPRYLIKTRGQQVTLSCSPISGHRSVSWYQQTPGQGLQFLFEYFSETQRNKGNFPGRFSGRQFSNSRSEMNVSTLELGDSALYLCASSLALSSYNEQFFGPGTRLTVL.

The rearrangement joins TRBV6-5 to TRBJ1-1; D perhaps matches TRBD1 (6 bases). V was trimmed by 6 bases and J by 0 bases, leaving 8 bases between them. Per the germline V gene, CDR1 is MNHEY and CDR2 is SVGAGI. This CDR3 contains 13 residues. Here the CDR3 reads CASRRTVNTEAFF. For the CDR3, the DNA is TGTGCCAGCAGGAGGACAGTGAACACTGAAGCTTTCTTT.

The CDR3 loop reads CASSEQEYNQPQYF. The CDR3 DNA follows: TGTGCCAGTAGTGAACAGGAATACAATCAGCCCCAGTATTTT. V and J are TRBV19 and TRBJ1-5; perhaps TRBD1 as D (5 bases). The J call may not be correct, given that the DNA end is closer to TRBJ2-3. The CDR3 loop spans 14 amino acids. Germline-derived CDR1 and CDR2 are LNHDA and SQIVND (reference sequence).

The chain employs TRBV20-1 and TRBJ2-1, with a possible D match to TRBD2 (6 bases). The CDR3 sequence is 17 residues long. Trimming left V 0 bases short and J 7 bases short, with 22 bases between. Germline values: CDR1 DFQATT, CDR2 SNEGSKA (reference sequence). The CDR3 DNA follows: TGCAGTGCTAGAGATCCCGGCTGGCGCGGGAATAGGAATGAGCAGTTCTTC. It yields the protein CSARDPGWRGNRNEQFF.

The CDR3 loop reads CASSLGMGGTEAFF. The CDR3 region has the DNA TGTGCCAGCAGCTTAGGTATGGGTGGCACTGAAGCTTTCTTT. The rearrangement links TRBV7-2 to TRBJ1-1; D not certain. Trimming took off 1 base at V and 4 bases at J, with 10 bases between the two ends. Germline V gene data show CDR1 as SGHTA and CDR2 as FQGNSA. The CDR3 has 14 amino acids.

The V and J genes are TRBV6-2 or TRBV6-3 and TRBJ1-2; no firm D call. The CDR3 sequence is 12 residues long. Germline-derived CDR1 and CDR2 are MNHEY and SVGEGT. V was shortened by 8 bases and J by 4 bases, with 11 bases between the two germline ends. The CDR3 nucleotides are TGTGCCAGCGGAGACGGCTCCTATGGCTACACCTTC. This sequence encodes CASGDGSYGYTF.

The chain has TRBV7-9 and TRBJ2-7, with 7 bases aligning to TRBD2. CDR1 and CDR2 (germline): SEHNR, FQNEAQ (reference sequence). The CDR3 has 16 amino acids. Unmatched junction bases numbered 9, after V lost 1 base and J lost 3 bases. Written as DNA, the CDR3 is TGTGCCAGCAGCTTAGTGGGGCTAGCGGACCACTACGAGCAGTACTTC. Protein sequence: CASSLVGLADHYEQYF.

The V gene is TRBV3-1, the J gene TRBJ2-7, with D possibly matching TRBD2 (5 bases). The V gene's germline CDR1 is LGHDT and CDR2 YNNKEL (reference sequence). The CDR3 is 13 amino acids. The V gene lost 2 bases and the J gene lost 6 bases, with 11 bases spanning the gap. The DNA for the CDR3 is TGTGCCAGCAGCCAATTCGTAGGGAGCGAGCAGTACTTC. Its translation is CASSQFVGSEQYF.

This clonotype was seen a few times. The chain has TRBV5-1 and TRBJ2-1, with D unclear. The CDR3 sequence is 15 residues long. The germline V and J ends were trimmed by 0 bases and 3 bases, with 10 bases remaining between them. CDR1 is SGHRS and CDR2 is YFSETQ in the germline V gene. The CDR3 reads CASSLAGGNYNEQFF. DNA for the CDR3: TGCGCCAGCAGCTTGGCAGGCGGAAACTACAATGAGCAGTTCTTC.

This clonotype showed up just once. CDR3 in amino acids: CASSQALGQVSYNEQYF. As DNA, the CDR3 is TGCGCCAGCAGCCAAGCCTTGGGACAGGTCTCCTACAATGAGCAGTACTTC. V is TRBV4-3 and J is TRBJ2-5; TRBD1 matches at 8 bases. The junction had 18 bases not matched to a gene; V was cut back by 1 base and J by 11 bases. Germline V CDR1 and CDR2: LGHNA, YSLEER. The CDR3 totals 17 residues.

This clonotype was counted only a few times. This chain links TRBV6-2 or TRBV6-3 with TRBJ2-3, with D unclear. The germline CDR1 and CDR2 sequences are MNHEY and SVGEGT. V was clipped by 2 bases and J by 5 bases, with 8 bases between them. CDR3 size: 13 residues. The CDR3 DNA reads as TGTGCCAGCAGTTACACCTTCGTAGATACGCAGTATTTT. Its protein product is CASSYTFVDTQYF.

This clonotype was seen only a few times. V usage is TRBV20-1 and J usage is TRBJ2-4, with 9 bases fitting TRBD2. This CDR3 spans 19 amino acids. With 0 bases clipped from V and 2 bases from J, the junction kept 14 bases outside the gene matches. Germline V gene lookup returns CDR1 DFQATT and CDR2 SNEGSKA (reference sequence). The CDR3 protein is CSARDGWLAGIGTKNIQYF. Written as DNA, the CDR3 is TGCAGTGCTAGAGATGGTTGGCTAGCGGGGATTGGGACCAAAAACATTCAGTACTTC.